Listed here is a single T cell receptor (beta chain). Its antigen remains unidentified. Nothing much larger sits one base from this clone, and base qualities are not available. The record originates from a study of cytomegalovirus exposure and HLA in healthy donors (dated by TCRdb to 2017 to 2019). Background for the entire study: The roughly 670 repertoires of the first cohort and the 120 or so validation repertoires were produced on the same platform, according to a later analysis. The aim of the study was to test whether cataloging public T cell receptors could identify signatures of past pathogen exposure. Besides the first cohort of roughly 700 subjects, a separate validation cohort made up of over 100 different subjects was used. To predict cytomegalovirus infection status, the study brought together high-throughput TCR immunosequencing, statistical association of individual TCRs with disease status, and machine learning.

The donors belonged to the validation cohort of 120 subjects, which was separate from the approximately 700-subject first cohort. Receptor amplification or capture employed the immunoSEQ multiplex PCR assay. Under the source paper's analysis protocol: A statistical classification framework was built to diagnose cytomegalovirus status from the catalog of TCR beta chain sequences. Imported from immuneACCESS, the table was reduced by TCRdb to in-frame sequences with V and J called. These copies leave out some clones; in studies compared against another copy, an unresolved V gene accounts for under half, and the cause of the remainder is not known. The D gene and trimming were derived from the DNA, and the V and J assignments and clone size from that table. In all, the sample holds 45,000 to 55,000 clones, and approximately 88% of those were seen once. Clones ranked in the top ten supply about 6.7% of the sample.

General study outcomes and caveats: The study gave a list of 150 to 200 TCR beta chains associated with cytomegalovirus. A later analysis lacked HLA typing for the validation cohort, so it scored co-occurrence in that cohort across all 110 or so repertoires. Three of the identified cytomegalovirus-associated TCR beta chains were confirmed in vitro to be specific for cytomegalovirus antigens. Cytomegalovirus status was reported to be diagnosed by the classifier with high specificity and sensitivity in both the original and validation cohorts. Most TCR sequences were seen in very few donors, while some public TCRs were found in many individuals. Of the cluster scores, 85% to 95% were above 0 in a later analysis, which found that TCRs clustered in the first cohort also tended to co-occur in the 95 to 150 validation repertoires. The authors suggested that the approach could potentially be extended to other disease states and immunological phenotypes.

This receptor was taken from a woman in her 30s in good health and CMV-seronegative. Material: PBMCs.

The sequence in DNA is TGTGCCAGCAGGGGTAGCGGGAGGGCGCGGAATGAGCAGTTCTTC. This is translated as CASRGSGRARNEQFF. The chain joins TRBV27 to TRBJ2-1, and 11 junctional nucleotides match TRBD2. Relative to germline, V is missing 6 bases and J is missing 7 bases, with 8 bases of the junction outside any gene match. From the germline V gene (reference sequence), CDR1 is MNHEY and CDR2 is SMNVEV. Its CDR3 holds 15 amino acids, cysteine through phenylalanine. Only CDR3 DNA is held: 45 bases, read in frame from base 1.